This T cell receptor (beta chain) comes out of a study of blood T cell repertoires in COVID-19 (dated by TCRdb to the early 2020s). For the wider study: The collaborator samples originated in the United States, Italy and Spain and spanned the acute and convalescent phases of COVID-19. Where available, HLA class I and class II types were obtained from metadata supplied by the sample provider rather than from assay-based typing. The prospective study material was composed of cDNA or gDNA derived from T cells, B-cell-depleted T cells, or PBMCs. The samples were drawn from two sources: the first 160 participants of the ongoing ImmuneRACE study, and 1,200 or so subjects contributed by 6 global collaborators. Sample metadata almost always included a de-identified subject ID, COVID-19 status, age in years and sex. Deeply sampled blood TCRbeta repertoires from subjects exposed to, actively infected with, or recovered from COVID-19 were included in the dataset. The repertoires were released in a freely available public database meant as a resource for research on the immune response to SARS-CoV-2. General findings and caveats noted by the study authors: The amount of clinical and demographic metadata varied by source and participant and was provided uncurated.

About this clone itself: Its antigen is currently not known. One base away there is no much larger clone; base qualities are not given.

TCRbeta CDR3 regions were amplified from genomic DNA using the immunoSEQ Assay, a bias-controlled multiplex PCR. Regarding the original processing steps: Nucleated cell counts per sample were estimated from amplification of reference gene primers within the assay. To quantify the absolute abundance of each unique TCRbeta CDR3 rearrangement, sequence reads were collapsed and filtered. For each sample, productive Simpson clonality was calculated as the square root of Simpson's diversity index over productive rearrangements. TCRdb re-hosts the immuneACCESS table, in-frame sequences only. Its copies lack some clones; in the studies checked, an unresolved V gene accounts for under half of them, and the cause for the rest is not known. The V and J calls and clone size were taken over from that table, and D and trimming were inferred from the DNA. The sample includes about 170,000 clones, with about 83% observed a single time. In total, the top ten clones hold around 20% of the sample.

Samples from volunteer blood donors who had recovered from COVID-19 were contributed by a second Seattle source. Each collaborating institution followed its own protocols to collect whole blood in K2EDTA tubes. Collaborator samples were shipped for TCRbeta analysis as frozen whole blood, isolated PBMCs, or DNA extracted from either sample type. The junction shows trimming of 0 bases on V and 14 bases on J, plus 16 bases between the germline ends. Reading from cysteine to phenylalanine, the CDR3 counts 13 amino acids. The CDR3 DNA has 39 bases and is translated from base 1. As encoded in the germline V gene, CDR1 is SGHVS while CDR2 is FQNEAQ.

The rearrangement combines TRBV7-8 with TRBJ1-2; a tentative D match to TRBD1 spans 6 bases. The sequenced material came from peripheral blood. This TCR derives from a woman between 70 and 85 years old who had recovered from COVID-19. The sequenced DNA: TGTGCCAGCAGCTTAGCGAGGGGGACCAAGAGGACCTTC. Translation gives CASSLARGTKRTF.